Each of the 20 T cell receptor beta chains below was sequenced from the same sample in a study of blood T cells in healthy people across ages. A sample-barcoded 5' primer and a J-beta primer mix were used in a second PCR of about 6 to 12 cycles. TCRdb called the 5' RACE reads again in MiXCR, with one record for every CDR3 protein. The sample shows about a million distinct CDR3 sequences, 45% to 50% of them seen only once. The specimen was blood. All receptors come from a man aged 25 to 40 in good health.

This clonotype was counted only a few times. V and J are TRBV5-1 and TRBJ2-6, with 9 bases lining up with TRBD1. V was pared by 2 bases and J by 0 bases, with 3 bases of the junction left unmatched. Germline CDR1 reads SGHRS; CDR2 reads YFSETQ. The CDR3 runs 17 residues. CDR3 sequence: CASSLWDRDSGANVLTF. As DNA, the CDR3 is TGCGCCAGCAGCTTATGGGACAGGGACTCTGGGGCCAACGTCCTGACTTTC.

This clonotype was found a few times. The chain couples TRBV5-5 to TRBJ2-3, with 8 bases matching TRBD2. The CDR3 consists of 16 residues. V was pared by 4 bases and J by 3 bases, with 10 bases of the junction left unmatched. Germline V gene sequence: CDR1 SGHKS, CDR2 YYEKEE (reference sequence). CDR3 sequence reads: CASSQRLARETDTQYF. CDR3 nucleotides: TGTGCCAGCAGCCAAAGACTAGCGAGGGAGACAGATACGCAGTATTTT.

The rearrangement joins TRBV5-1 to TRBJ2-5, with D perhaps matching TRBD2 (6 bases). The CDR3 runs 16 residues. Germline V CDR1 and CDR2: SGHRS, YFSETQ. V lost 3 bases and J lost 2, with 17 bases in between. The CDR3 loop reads CASSSTPSASQETQYF. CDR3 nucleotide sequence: TGCGCCAGCAGCTCAACCCCTAGCGCGAGTCAAGAGACCCAGTACTTC. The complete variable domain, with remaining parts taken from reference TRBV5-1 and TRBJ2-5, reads KAGVTQTPRYLIKTRGQQVTLSCSPISGHRSVSWYQQTPGQGLQFLFEYFSETQRNKGNFPGRFSGRQFSNSRSEMNVSTLELGDSALYLCASSSTPSASQETQYFGPGTRLLVL.

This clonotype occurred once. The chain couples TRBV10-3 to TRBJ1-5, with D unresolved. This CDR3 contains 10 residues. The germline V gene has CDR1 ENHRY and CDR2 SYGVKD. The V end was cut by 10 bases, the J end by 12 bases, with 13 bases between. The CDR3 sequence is CATSLSLQHF. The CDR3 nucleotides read TGTGCCACCAGCTTGAGCCTCCAGCATTTT.

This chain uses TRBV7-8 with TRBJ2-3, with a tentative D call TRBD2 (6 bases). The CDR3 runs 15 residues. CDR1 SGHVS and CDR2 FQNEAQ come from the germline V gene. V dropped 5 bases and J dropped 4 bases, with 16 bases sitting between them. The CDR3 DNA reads TGTGCCAGCAGCCTGTGGACTACCCCAGCAGATACGCAGTATTTT. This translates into CASSLWTTPADTQYF.

The CDR3 here is CASSVGVPNYEQYF. DNA for the CDR3: TGTGCCAGCAGCGTCGGGGTACCGAACTACGAGCAGTACTTC. The V and J genes are TRBV7-2 and TRBJ2-7, with D possibly being TRBD2 (5 bases). The V end was cut by 5 bases, the J end by 3 bases, with 14 bases between. The CDR3 loop spans 14 amino acids. CDR1 and CDR2 (germline): SGHTA, FQGNSA.

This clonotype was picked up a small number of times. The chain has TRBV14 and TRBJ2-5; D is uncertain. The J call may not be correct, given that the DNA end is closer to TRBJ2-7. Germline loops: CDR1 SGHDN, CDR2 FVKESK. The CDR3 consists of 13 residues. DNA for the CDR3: TGTGCCAGCAGCCAAGGTAGATACAGCGAGCAGTACTTC. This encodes CASSQGRYSEQYF.

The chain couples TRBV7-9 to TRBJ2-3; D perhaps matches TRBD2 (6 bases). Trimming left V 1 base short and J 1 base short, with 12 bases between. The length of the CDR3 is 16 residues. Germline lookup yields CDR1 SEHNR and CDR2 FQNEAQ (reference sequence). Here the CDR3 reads CASSLVEGLGTDTQYF. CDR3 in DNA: TGTGCCAGCAGCTTAGTGGAGGGGTTGGGCACAGATACGCAGTATTTT. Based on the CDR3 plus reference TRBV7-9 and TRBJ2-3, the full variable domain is DTGVSQNPRHKITKRGQNVTFRCDPISEHNRLYWYRQTLGQGPEFLTYFQNEAQLEKSRLLSDRFSAERPKGSFSTLEIQRTEQGDSAMYLCASSLVEGLGTDTQYFGPGTRLTVL.

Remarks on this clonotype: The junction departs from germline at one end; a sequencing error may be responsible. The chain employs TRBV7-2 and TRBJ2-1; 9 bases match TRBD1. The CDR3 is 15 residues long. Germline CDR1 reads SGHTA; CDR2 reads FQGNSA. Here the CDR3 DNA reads TGTGCCAGCAGCCCGCCCGGACAGGGGCGCAATGGGCAGTTCTTC. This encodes CASSPPGQGRNGQFF.

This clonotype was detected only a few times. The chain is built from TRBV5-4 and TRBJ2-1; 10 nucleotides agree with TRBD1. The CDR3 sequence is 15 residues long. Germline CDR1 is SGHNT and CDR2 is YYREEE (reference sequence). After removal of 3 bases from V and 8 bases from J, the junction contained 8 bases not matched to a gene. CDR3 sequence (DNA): TGTGCCAGCAGCTCCCGGGACAGGGGATTGTATGAGCAGTTCTTC. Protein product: CASSSRDRGLYEQFF. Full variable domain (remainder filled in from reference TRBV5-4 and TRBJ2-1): ETGVTQSPTHLIKTRGQQVTLRCSSQSGHNTVSWYQQALGQGPQFIFQYYREEENGRGNFPPRFSGLQFPNYSSELNVNALELDDSALYLCASSSRDRGLYEQFFGPGTRLTVL.

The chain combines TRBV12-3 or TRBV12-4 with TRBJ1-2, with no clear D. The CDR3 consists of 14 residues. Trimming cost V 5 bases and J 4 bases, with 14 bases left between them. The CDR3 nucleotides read TGTGCCAGCAGTGTAAGGGTGGGCCTCTATGGCTACACCTTC. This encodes CASSVRVGLYGYTF.

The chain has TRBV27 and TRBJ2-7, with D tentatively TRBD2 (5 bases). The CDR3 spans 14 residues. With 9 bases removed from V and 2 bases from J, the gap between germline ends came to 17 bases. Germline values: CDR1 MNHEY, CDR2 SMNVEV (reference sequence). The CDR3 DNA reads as TGTGCCAGTATGGGGAGAGCAATACCCTACGAGCAGTACTTC. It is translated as CASMGRAIPYEQYF.

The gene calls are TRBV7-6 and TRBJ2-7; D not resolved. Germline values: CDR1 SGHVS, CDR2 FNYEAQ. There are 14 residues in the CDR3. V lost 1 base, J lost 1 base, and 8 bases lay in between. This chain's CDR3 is CASSLEHLSYEQYF. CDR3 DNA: TGTGCCAGCAGCTTAGAACACCTTTCCTACGAGCAGTACTTC.

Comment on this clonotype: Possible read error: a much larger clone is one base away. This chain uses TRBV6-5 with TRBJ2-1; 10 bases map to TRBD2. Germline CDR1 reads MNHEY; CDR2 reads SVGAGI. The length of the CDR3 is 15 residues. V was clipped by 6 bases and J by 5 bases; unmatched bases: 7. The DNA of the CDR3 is TGTGCCAGCAGCCCTAGCGGGAGTCAACACAATGAGCAGTTCTTC. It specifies CASSPSGSQHNEQFF.

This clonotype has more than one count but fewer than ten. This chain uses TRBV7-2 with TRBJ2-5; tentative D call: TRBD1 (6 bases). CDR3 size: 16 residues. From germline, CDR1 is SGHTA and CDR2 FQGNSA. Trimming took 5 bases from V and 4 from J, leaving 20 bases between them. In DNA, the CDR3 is TGTGCCAGCAGCCTCAGGTCGTCTGGGGGCGTAGAGACCCAGTACTTC. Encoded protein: CASSLRSSGGVETQYF.

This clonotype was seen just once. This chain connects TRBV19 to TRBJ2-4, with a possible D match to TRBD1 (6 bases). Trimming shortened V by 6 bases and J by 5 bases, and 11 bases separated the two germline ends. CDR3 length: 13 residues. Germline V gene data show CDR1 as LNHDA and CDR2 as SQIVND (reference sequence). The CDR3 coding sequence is TGTGCCAGTAGAGACAGGTCCCAAAACATTCAGTACTTC. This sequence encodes CASRDRSQNIQYF.

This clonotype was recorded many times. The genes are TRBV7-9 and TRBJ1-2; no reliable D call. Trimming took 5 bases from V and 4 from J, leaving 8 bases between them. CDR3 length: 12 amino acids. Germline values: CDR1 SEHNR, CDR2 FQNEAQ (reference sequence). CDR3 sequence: CASSPGSYGYTF. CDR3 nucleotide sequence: TGTGCCAGCAGCCCAGGATCCTATGGCTACACCTTC.

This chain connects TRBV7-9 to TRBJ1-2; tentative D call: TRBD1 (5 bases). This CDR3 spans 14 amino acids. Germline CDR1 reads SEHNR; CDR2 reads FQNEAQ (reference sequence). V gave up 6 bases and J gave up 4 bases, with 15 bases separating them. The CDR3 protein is CASRYPGRIYGYTF. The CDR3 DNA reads TGTGCCAGCAGGTATCCGGGACGGATCTATGGCTACACCTTC.

The CDR3 region is CSVEREGINYGYTF. The CDR3, as DNA: TGCAGCGTCGAAAGGGAGGGGATTAACTATGGCTACACCTTC. V gene TRBV29-1 combines with J gene TRBJ1-2, with D possibly being TRBD1 (5 bases). V was pared by 6 bases and J by 1 base, with 15 bases between. Germline assignment: CDR1 SQVTM and CDR2 ANQGSEA. CDR3 length equals 14 residues.

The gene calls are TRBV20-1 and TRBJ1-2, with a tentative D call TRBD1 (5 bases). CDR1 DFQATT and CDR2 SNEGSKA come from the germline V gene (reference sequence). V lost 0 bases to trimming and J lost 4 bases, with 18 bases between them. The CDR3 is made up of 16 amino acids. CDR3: CSARDRDAIVGYGYTF. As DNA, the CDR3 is TGCAGTGCTAGAGATAGGGACGCCATCGTGGGCTATGGCTACACCTTC.